Each of the 25 T cell receptor beta chains below was sequenced from the same sample in a study of identical twins. TCRdb reanalysed the 5' RACE reads using MiXCR and keeps one entry per CDR3 protein. The sample carries hundreds of thousands of distinct CDR3 sequences, less than 25% recorded once. These data were also reused for a study on T cells expressing NK-cell markers.

Sequencing input: PBMCs. The receptors were sampled from a woman aged 18-29 years in good health.

This clonotype has only a few counts. The rearrangement uses TRBV6-6 and TRBJ1-1; D ambiguous. V lost 11 bases and J 11 bases, leaving 12 bases between the germline ends. CDR1 and CDR2 from the germline V gene are MNHNY and SVGAGI (reference sequence). This CDR3 comprises 9 residues. Here the CDR3 DNA reads TGTGCCTCCGGTAGTGCCGCTTTCTTT. It codes for CASGSAAFF.

The chain carries TRBV7-9 and TRBJ2-1, with a possible D match to TRBD2 (5 bases). The germline CDR1 and CDR2 sequences are SEHNR and FQNEAQ (reference sequence). The CDR3 is 14 residues long. Trimming shortened V by 7 bases and J by 4 bases, and 14 bases separated the two germline ends. The CDR3 protein is CASKPSGSYNEQFF. DNA of the CDR3: TGTGCCAGCAAGCCAAGCGGTTCTTACAATGAGCAGTTCTTC.

This clonotype has only a few counts. The chain employs TRBV2 and TRBJ1-6; the match to TRBD1 covers 7 bases. V dropped 6 bases and J dropped 11; count of bases not matched to a gene: 13. CDR3 length equals 15 residues. The germline gives CDR1 SNHLY, CDR2 FYNNEI. CDR3 bases: TGTGCCAGCAGAATCGAGGGGGCGAGCTCAGCACCCCTCCACTTT. Protein: CASRIEGASSAPLHF.

The chain uses TRBV27 and TRBJ2-7; D might be TRBD2 (6 bases). Germline V gene data show CDR1 as MNHEY and CDR2 as SMNVEV (reference sequence). With 1 base removed from V and 2 bases from J, the gap between germline ends came to 15 bases. The CDR3 has 16 residues. CDR3: CASSLWAGRITYEQYF. DNA of the CDR3: TGTGCCAGCAGTTTATGGGCCGGGAGAATCACCTACGAGCAGTACTTC.

J is TRBJ1-1 and V is TRBV20-1; 8 nucleotides agree with TRBD1. V was clipped by 1 base and J by 4 bases; unmatched bases: 8. Germline V gene lookup returns CDR1 DFQATT and CDR2 SNEGSKA (reference sequence). This CDR3 has 15 residues. Here the CDR3 reads CSARVAGGRFTEAFF. The CDR3 bases are TGCAGTGCTAGAGTAGCAGGGGGCCGGTTCACTGAAGCTTTCTTT.

V gene TRBV12-3 or TRBV12-4 combines with J gene TRBJ1-1, with TRBD1 identical over 8 bases. The CDR3 is 15 amino acids. The V segment lost 7 bases and the J segment 4 bases; nucleotides outside the gene matches: 11. The CDR3 spells CASILGQGLGTEAFF. The DNA of the CDR3 is TGTGCCAGCATACTAGGACAGGGTTTGGGCACTGAAGCTTTCTTT.

This rearrangement joins TRBV5-1 to TRBJ2-1; 9 bases match TRBD2. The CDR3 runs 17 residues. V lost 2 bases, J lost 6 bases, and 12 bases stayed unmatched. Germline CDR1 is SGHRS and CDR2 is YFSETQ. This chain's CDR3 is CASSLSSGTRGSNEQFF. The DNA of the CDR3 is TGCGCCAGCAGCTTATCTAGCGGGACCCGTGGTTCCAATGAGCAGTTCTTC.

This clonotype was found a few times. The CDR3 sequence: CASSVRKFGADTQYF. The DNA for the CDR3 is TGTGCCAGCAGCGTAAGGAAATTTGGGGCAGATACGCAGTATTTT. The rearrangement links TRBV9 to TRBJ2-3, with unresolved D. Germline loops: CDR1 SGDLS, CDR2 YYNGEE. Trimming cost V 1 base and J 4 bases, with 13 bases left between them. The CDR3 consists of 15 residues.

V is TRBV29-1 and J is TRBJ1-2; D gene ambiguous. The CDR3 has 10 amino acids. Trimming cost V 1 base and J 6 bases, with 3 bases left between them. Germline V lookup: CDR1 SQVTM, CDR2 ANQGSEA. The CDR3 region has the DNA TGCAGCGTTGAAGGGAATGGCTACACCTTC. Encoded protein: CSVEGNGYTF.

This clonotype was picked up a small number of times. This rearrangement joins TRBV20-1 to TRBJ2-1; D is tentatively TRBD1 or TRBD2 (6 bases each). Germline CDR1 and CDR2: DFQATT and SNEGSKA (reference sequence). The CDR3 spans 15 residues. Trimming removed 4 bases at V and 6 bases at J, with 19 bases between. DNA of the CDR3: TGCAGTGCTATTAAACCACCGAGGGGGGCCAATGAGCAGTTCTTC. Residues: CSAIKPPRGANEQFF.

The sample holds many counts of this clonotype. The chain has TRBV4-3 and TRBJ1-1; 8 nucleotides align to TRBD1. V shed 4 bases, J shed 8 bases, and the junction held 12 bases outside the gene matches. Germline V gene lookup returns CDR1 LGHNA and CDR2 YSLEER. This CDR3 spans 15 amino acids. The CDR3 bases are TGCGCCAGCAGCCTCCGGGCCGGACAGGGACGAGAAGCTTTCTTT. This sequence encodes CASSLRAGQGREAFF.

The rearrangement uses TRBV6-6 and TRBJ2-5; TRBD1 aligns across 9 bases. The V gene end was trimmed by 8 bases and the J gene end by 5 bases; junction bases not matched to a gene: 3. Germline V gene data show CDR1 as MNHNY and CDR2 as SVGAGI (reference sequence). The CDR3 has 12 amino acids. In DNA form, the CDR3 reads TGTGCCAGCGCAGACAGGGGGGAGACCCAGTACTTC. Translated, it gives CASADRGETQYF.

The chain has TRBV5-1 and TRBJ2-7, with D unclear. The CDR3 is 13 amino acids. Deletions cut 1 base from V and 2 bases from J, with 7 bases between. Per germline, CDR1 SGHRS and CDR2 YFSETQ. The CDR3 reads CASSLLSTYEQYF. CDR3 nucleotides: TGCGCCAGCAGCTTGCTCAGCACCTACGAGCAGTACTTC.

This clonotype occurred many times. This sequence joins TRBV11-2 and TRBJ2-1; 9 bases align to TRBD2. V lost 1 base, J lost 6 bases, and 7 bases stayed unmatched. Germline CDR1 SGHAT, CDR2 FQNNGV. The CDR3 contains 16 residues. The CDR3 DNA reads as TGTGCCAGCAGCTTAGTTGGCGGGAGGGCCTCCAATGAGCAGTTCTTC. Protein product: CASSLVGGRASNEQFF.

This clonotype was seen a few times. The J gene is TRBJ2-7, the V gene TRBV12-3 or TRBV12-4; D is unresolved. V lost 0 bases and J 8 bases, leaving 11 bases between the germline ends. This CDR3 has 13 residues. The CDR3 DNA reads TGTGCCAGCAGTTTAGCTGACACAAGAAAGCAGTACTTC. It is translated as CASSLADTRKQYF.

This chain joins TRBV15 and TRBJ2-5; TRBD1 might be the D (5 bases). Trimming pared 1 base from V and 2 bases from J, leaving 11 bases between. CDR1 LNHNV and CDR2 YYDKDF come from the germline V gene (reference sequence). This CDR3 is built from 15 residues. The chain's CDR3 is CATSRVRQSQETQYF. The CDR3, as DNA: TGTGCCACCAGCAGAGTGAGACAGTCACAAGAGACCCAGTACTTC. Looking up the rest from reference TRBV15 and TRBJ2-5 gives the full variable domain: DAMVIQNPRYQVTQFGKPVTLSCSQTLNHNVMYWYQQKSSQAPKLLFHYYDKDFNNEADTPDNFQSRRPNTSFCFLDIRSPGLGDTAMYLCATSRVRQSQETQYFGPGTRLLVL.

The V and J genes are TRBV20-1 and TRBJ2-6; D is possibly TRBD1 (5 bases). Trimming left V 1 base short and J 1 base short, with 8 bases between. Looked up from germline, CDR1 is DFQATT and CDR2 is SNEGSKA (reference sequence). The CDR3 is 15 amino acids. The CDR3 spells CSARVQGSGANVLTF. As DNA, the CDR3 is TGCAGTGCTAGAGTTCAGGGTTCTGGGGCCAACGTCCTGACTTTC.

The V and J genes are TRBV20-1 and TRBJ2-7, with 9 nucleotides matching TRBD1. The CDR3 is 13 residues long. Germline V gene lookup returns CDR1 DFQATT and CDR2 SNEGSKA (reference sequence). Trimming at V came to 5 bases and at J to 4 bases, leaving 6 bases not matched to a gene. The CDR3 here is CSASRDRVYEQYF. The CDR3 DNA reads TGCAGTGCTTCCAGGGACAGGGTTTACGAGCAGTACTTC.

This clonotype was counted a few times. The CDR3 sequence is CSARAVGAFF. The CDR3 DNA is TGCAGTGCTAGAGCGGTTGGAGCTTTCTTT. The J gene is TRBJ1-1, the V gene TRBV20-1; no firm D call. Germline lookup yields CDR1 DFQATT and CDR2 SNEGSKA (reference sequence). V lost 1 base, J lost 10 bases, and 7 bases lay in between. This CDR3 is 10 amino acids long.

This clonotype came up a few times. The chain joins TRBV7-2 to TRBJ2-1, with D unclear. V dropped 5 bases and J dropped 9 bases, with 8 bases sitting between them. The CDR3 is 11 amino acids. Germline loops: CDR1 SGHTA, CDR2 FQGNSA. CDR3 sequence reads: CASSPDTEQFF. CDR3 bases: TGTGCCAGCAGCCCCGACACTGAGCAGTTCTTC. The whole variable domain, filled in from reference TRBV7-2 and TRBJ2-1, reads GAGVSQSPSNKVTEKGKDVELRCDPISGHTALYWYRQSLGQGLEFLIYFQGNSAPDKSGLPSDRFSAERTGGSVSTLTIQRTQQEDSAVYLCASSPDTEQFFGPGTRLTVL.

This clonotype was detected ten times or more. The chain links TRBV10-3 to TRBJ2-1; 7 positions agree with TRBD2. Trimming at V came to 3 bases and at J to 7 bases, leaving 18 bases not matched to a gene. The CDR3 is 18 amino acids. Germline V lookup: CDR1 ENHRY, CDR2 SYGVKD. CDR3 DNA sequence: TGTGCCATCAGTGATTCTAGACTAGCCTCCACCCGGGGGAATGAGCAGTTCTTC. Translation gives CAISDSRLASTRGNEQFF.

This clonotype was seen repeatedly, ten times or more. The CDR3, as DNA: TGTGCCAGCAGTTTTGGGCGGATGAACACCGGGGAGCTGTTTTTT. Translated: CASSFGRMNTGELFF. This chain links TRBV12-3 or TRBV12-4 with TRBJ2-2; D not resolved. V was shortened by 3 bases and J by 1 base, with 9 bases between the two germline ends. The CDR3 sequence is 15 residues long.

The sample holds many counts of this clonotype. The V gene is TRBV6-5, the J gene TRBJ1-1; no clear D gene. CDR3 length: 14 amino acids. V was cut by 0 bases and J by 2 bases, with 7 bases left in between. Germline loops: CDR1 MNHEY, CDR2 SVGAGI. The CDR3: CASSYSGRNTEAFF. The CDR3 DNA reads TGTGCCAGCAGTTACTCCGGCAGAAACACTGAAGCTTTCTTT.

This clonotype was seen only a few times. The V gene is TRBV20-1, the J gene TRBJ1-1; D is perhaps TRBD1 (6 bases). The CDR3 extends over 13 amino acids. Trimming left V 3 bases short and J 0 bases short, with 8 bases between. Germline values: CDR1 DFQATT, CDR2 SNEGSKA (reference sequence). The CDR3 bases are TGCAGTGCTAGGGGACACGTGAACACTGAAGCTTTCTTT. Translation: CSARGHVNTEAFF.

This clonotype has a handful of counts. The V and J genes are TRBV20-1 and TRBJ1-1, with TRBD1 as a possible D gene (5 bases). The CDR3 is made up of 12 amino acids. The germline V gene encodes CDR1 DFQATT and CDR2 SNEGSKA (reference sequence). Deletions cut 7 bases from V and 1 base from J, with 10 bases between. In nucleotides, the CDR3 is TGCAGTGTCCAGGGCAGGAACACTGAAGCTTTCTTT. It is translated as CSVQGRNTEAFF.